This TCR beta chain originates from a study of blood T cells in healthy people across ages. Broader study findings: Changes seen in expanded clonotypes were possibly confounded by donor CMV status left unknown.

This clonotype was found a few times. The antigen is not known. Then a second PCR, running about 7 to 11 cycles, was carried out with a sample-barcoded 5' primer and a J-beta primer mix. Each cDNA was tagged by a template-switch adaptor containing 12 random nucleotides. MiXCR, run by TCRdb on the 5' RACE reads, gives a single entry per CDR3 protein. The table records about 670,000 distinct CDR3 sequences, around two fifths of them present only once. Germline-derived CDR1 and CDR2 are SGHVS and FQNEAQ. The V segment lost 4 bases and the J segment 2 bases; nucleotides outside the gene matches: 5. The CDR3 runs to 15 residues. Caucasian, healthy and from Russia, the donors were aged between about 6 and 100. Per-sample PBMC isolation yielded at least 7 million cells.

The source material was blood. The sequence came from a man aged 80 or over in good health. The rearrangement uses TRBV7-8 and TRBJ2-5; 9 nucleotides match TRBD2. CDR3 protein: CASSSPLAGQETQYF. The CDR3 coding sequence is TGTGCCAGCAGCTCCCCCCTAGCGGGGCAAGAGACCCAGTACTTC. The full variable domain, completed using reference TRBV7-8 and TRBJ2-5, is GAGVSQSPRYKVAKRGQDVALRCDPISGHVSLFWYQQALGQGPEFLTYFQNEAQLDKSGLPSDRFFAERPEGSVSTLKIQRTQQEDSAVYLCASSSPLAGQETQYFGPGTRLLVL.